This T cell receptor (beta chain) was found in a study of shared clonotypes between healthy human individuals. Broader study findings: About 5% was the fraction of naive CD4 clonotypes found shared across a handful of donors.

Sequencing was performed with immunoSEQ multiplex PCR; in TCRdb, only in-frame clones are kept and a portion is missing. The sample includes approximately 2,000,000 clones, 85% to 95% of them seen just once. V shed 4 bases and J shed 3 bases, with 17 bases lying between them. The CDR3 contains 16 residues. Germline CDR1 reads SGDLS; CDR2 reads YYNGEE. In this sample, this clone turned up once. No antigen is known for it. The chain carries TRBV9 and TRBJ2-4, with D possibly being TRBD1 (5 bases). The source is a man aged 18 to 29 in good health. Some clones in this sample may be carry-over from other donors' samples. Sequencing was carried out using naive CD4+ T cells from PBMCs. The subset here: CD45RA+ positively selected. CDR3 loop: CASSPREGKGKNIQYF. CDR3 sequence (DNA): TGTGCCAGCAGCCCCAGGGAAGGGAAGGGCAAAAACATTCAGTACTTC.